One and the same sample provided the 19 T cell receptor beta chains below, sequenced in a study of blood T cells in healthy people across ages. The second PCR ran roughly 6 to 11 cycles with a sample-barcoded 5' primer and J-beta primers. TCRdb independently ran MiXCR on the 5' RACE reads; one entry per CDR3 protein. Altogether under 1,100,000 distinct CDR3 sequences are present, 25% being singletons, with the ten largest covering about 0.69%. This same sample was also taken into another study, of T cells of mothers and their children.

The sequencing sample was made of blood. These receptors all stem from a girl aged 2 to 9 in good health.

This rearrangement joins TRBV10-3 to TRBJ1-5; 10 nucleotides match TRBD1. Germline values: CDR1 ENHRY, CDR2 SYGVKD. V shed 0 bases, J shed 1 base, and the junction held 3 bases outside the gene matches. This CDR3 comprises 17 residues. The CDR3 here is CAISESMDRGSNQPQHF. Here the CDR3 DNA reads TGTGCCATCAGTGAGTCTATGGACAGGGGGAGCAATCAGCCCCAGCATTTT.

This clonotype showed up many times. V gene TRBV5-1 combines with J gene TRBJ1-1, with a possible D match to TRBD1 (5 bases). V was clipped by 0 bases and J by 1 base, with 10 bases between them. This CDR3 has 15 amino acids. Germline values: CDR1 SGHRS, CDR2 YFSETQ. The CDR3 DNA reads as TGCGCCAGCAGCTTGGAGGGACGGCCGAACACTGAAGCTTTCTTT. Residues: CASSLEGRPNTEAFF.

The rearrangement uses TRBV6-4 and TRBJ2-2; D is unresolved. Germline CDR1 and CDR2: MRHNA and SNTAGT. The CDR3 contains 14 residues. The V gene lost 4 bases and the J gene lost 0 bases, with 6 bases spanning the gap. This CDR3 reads CASSAQSNTGELFF. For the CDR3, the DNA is TGTGCCAGCAGTGCACAGTCGAACACCGGGGAGCTGTTTTTT.

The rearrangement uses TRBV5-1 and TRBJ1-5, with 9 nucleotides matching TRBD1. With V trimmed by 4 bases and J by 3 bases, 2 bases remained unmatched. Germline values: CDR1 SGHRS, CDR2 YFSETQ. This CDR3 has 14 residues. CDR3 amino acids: CASSGTGLNQPQHF. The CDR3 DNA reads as TGCGCCAGCAGCGGGACAGGGCTCAATCAGCCCCAGCATTTT.

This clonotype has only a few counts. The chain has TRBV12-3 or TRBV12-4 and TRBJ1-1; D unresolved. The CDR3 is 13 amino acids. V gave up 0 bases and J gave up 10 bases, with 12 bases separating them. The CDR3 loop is CASSLANGVGAFF. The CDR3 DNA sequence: TGTGCCAGCAGTTTAGCAAACGGGGTCGGAGCTTTCTTT.

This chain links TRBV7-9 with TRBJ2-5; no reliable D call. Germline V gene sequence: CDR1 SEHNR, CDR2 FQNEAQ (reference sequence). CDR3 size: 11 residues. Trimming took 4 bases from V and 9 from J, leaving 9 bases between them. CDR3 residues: CASSSLESQYF. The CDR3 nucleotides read TGTGCCAGCAGCTCCCTGGAGTCCCAGTACTTC.

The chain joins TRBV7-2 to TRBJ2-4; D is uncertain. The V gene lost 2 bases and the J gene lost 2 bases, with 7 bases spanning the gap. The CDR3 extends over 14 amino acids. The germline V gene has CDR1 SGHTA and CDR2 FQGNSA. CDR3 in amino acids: CASSLTYPKNIQYF. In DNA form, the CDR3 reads TGTGCCAGCAGCTTAACGTACCCCAAAAACATTCAGTACTTC.

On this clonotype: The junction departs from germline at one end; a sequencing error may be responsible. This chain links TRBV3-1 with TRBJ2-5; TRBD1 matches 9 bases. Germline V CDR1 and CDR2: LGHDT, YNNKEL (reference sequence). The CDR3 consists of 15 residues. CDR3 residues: CAGSEDGTGQETQYF. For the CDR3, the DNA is TGTGCCGGCAGCGAAGACGGGACAGGGCAAGAGACCCAGTACTTC.

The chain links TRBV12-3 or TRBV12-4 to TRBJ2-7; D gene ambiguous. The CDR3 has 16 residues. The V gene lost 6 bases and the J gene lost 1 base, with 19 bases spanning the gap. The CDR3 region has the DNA TGTGCCAGCAGGCCCGCCTTTTCGTTGGGTTCCTACGAGCAGTACTTC. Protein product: CASRPAFSLGSYEQYF.

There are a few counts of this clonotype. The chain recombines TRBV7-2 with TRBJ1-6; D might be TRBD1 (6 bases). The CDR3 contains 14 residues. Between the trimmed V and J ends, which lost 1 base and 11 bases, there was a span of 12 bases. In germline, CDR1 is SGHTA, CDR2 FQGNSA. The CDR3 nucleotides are TGTGCCAGCAGCTTAGGGCTGCGACAGGCACCCCTCCACTTT. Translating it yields CASSLGLRQAPLHF.

CDR3 DNA: TGCGCCAGCAGCCAAAGATTAAATGCCGGGACTAGCACCGACGAGCAGTACTTC. The encoded protein is CASSQRLNAGTSTDEQYF. This chain links TRBV4-1 with TRBJ2-7; TRBD2 matches at 9 bases. V was clipped by 2 bases and J by 5 bases; unmatched bases: 16. The CDR3 contains 18 residues. CDR1 and CDR2 from the germline V gene are MGHRA and YSYEKL.

The CDR3 coding sequence is TGCAGCGGCATGATCGGACAGAGCAGACTCTACGAGCAGTACTTC. Translated: CSGMIGQSRLYEQYF. This chain joins TRBV29-1 and TRBJ2-7; tentative D call: TRBD1 (6 bases). Trimming removed 7 bases at V and 3 bases at J, with 22 bases between. CDR3 length equals 15 residues. Looked up from germline, CDR1 is SQVTM and CDR2 is ANQGSEA.

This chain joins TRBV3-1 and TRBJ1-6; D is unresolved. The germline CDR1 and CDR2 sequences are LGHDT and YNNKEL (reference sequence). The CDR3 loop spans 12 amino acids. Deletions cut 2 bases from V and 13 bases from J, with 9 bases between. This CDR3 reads CASSQYGSPLHF. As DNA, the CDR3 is TGTGCCAGCAGCCAATACGGATCTCCCCTCCACTTT. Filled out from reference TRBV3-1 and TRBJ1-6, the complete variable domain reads DTAVSQTPKYLVTQMGNDKSIKCEQNLGHDTMYWYKQDSKKFLKIMFSYNNKELIINETVPNRFSPKSPDKAHLNLHINSLELGDSAVYFCASSQYGSPLHFGNGTRLTVT.

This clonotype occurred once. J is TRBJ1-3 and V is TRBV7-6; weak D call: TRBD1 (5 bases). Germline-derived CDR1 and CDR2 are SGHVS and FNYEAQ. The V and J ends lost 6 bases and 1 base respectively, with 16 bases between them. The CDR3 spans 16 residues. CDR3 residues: CASSFESGGSGNTIYF. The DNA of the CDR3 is TGTGCCAGCAGTTTTGAGAGCGGGGGTTCTGGAAACACCATATATTTT.

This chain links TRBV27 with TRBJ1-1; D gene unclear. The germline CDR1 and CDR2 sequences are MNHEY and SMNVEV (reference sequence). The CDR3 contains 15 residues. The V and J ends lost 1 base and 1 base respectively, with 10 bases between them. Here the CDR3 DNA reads TGTGCCAGCAGTTTATTTGGTAATCCGAACACTGAAGCTTTCTTT. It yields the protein CASSLFGNPNTEAFF.

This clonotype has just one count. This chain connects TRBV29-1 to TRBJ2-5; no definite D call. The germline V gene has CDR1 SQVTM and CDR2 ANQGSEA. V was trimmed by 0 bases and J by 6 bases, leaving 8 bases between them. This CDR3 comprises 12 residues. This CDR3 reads CSVEETTKTQYF. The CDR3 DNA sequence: TGCAGCGTTGAAGAAACCACTAAGACCCAGTACTTC.

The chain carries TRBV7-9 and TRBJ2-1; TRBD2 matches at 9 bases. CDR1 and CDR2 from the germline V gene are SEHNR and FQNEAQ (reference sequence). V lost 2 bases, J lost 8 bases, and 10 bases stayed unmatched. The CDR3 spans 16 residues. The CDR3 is CASSLLAGGLRYEQFF. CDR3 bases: TGTGCCAGCAGCTTATTGGCGGGAGGGCTCCGATATGAGCAGTTCTTC.

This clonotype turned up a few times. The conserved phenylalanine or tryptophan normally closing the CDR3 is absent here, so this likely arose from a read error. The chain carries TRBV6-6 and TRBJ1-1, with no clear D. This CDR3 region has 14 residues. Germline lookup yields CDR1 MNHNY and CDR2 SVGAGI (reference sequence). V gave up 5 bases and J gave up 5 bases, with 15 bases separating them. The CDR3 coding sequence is TGTGCCAGCAGTAGCGGAGTCAGTGGTACTGAAGCTTTCCTT. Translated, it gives CASSSGVSGTEAFL.

The chain's CDR3 is CAIRGRGDEKLFF. The CDR3, as DNA: TGTGCCATCAGGGGCAGGGGGGACGAAAAACTGTTTTTT. The rearrangement joins TRBV10-3 to TRBJ1-4; 7 bases fit TRBD1. The CDR3 is 13 residues long. Trimming at V came to 6 bases and at J to 8 bases, leaving 6 bases not matched to a gene. Germline values: CDR1 ENHRY, CDR2 SYGVKD.